These 5 T cell receptor beta chains share one sample of origin, sequenced in a study of T cell clonality in common variable immunodeficiency. Sequencing used immunoSEQ multiplex PCR; TCRdb keeps in-frame clones, though not all of them. The specimen has fewer than 75,000 clones, none found just once. The sequencing input was peripheral blood mononuclear cells. The receptors come from a person aged 18-69 years in good health.

This clone appeared many times. The observed sequence ends 3 residues before the CDR3 terminus, with the missing tail filled in from the germline J gene. The chain is built from TRBV20-1 and TRBJ2-1; TRBD2 aligns across 9 bases. Trimming cost V 1 base and J 2 bases; bases outside gene matches: 6. The germline V gene has CDR1 DFQATT and CDR2 SNEGSKA (reference sequence). The CDR3 length is 16 residues. The CDR3 bases that were read are TGCAGTGCTAGAGCCCTAGCGGGAAGAACCTACAATGAG. This translates into CSARALAGRTYNE. The whole CDR3 sequence reads CSARALAGRTYNEQFF.

This clone was seen at least ten times. The read finishes 3 residues shy of the CDR3 end, and the germline J gene is used to complete it. V usage is TRBV20-1 and J usage is TRBJ1-6; possible D gene TRBD1, 5 bases. Trimming pared 0 bases from V and 8 bases from J, leaving 14 bases between. The CDR3 has 15 residues. Germline V gene sequence: CDR1 DFQATT, CDR2 SNEGSKA (reference sequence). The CDR3 reads CSARDEQGEHSPLHF. The sequenced CDR3 bases are TGCAGTGCTAGAGATGAGCAGGGAGAGCATTCACCC.

This clone occurred many times. The DNA ends 3 residues before the CDR3 does, and the rest of the CDR3 is filled in from the germline J gene. The gene calls are TRBV30 and TRBJ2-2; possibly TRBD2 for D (6 bases). The V end was cut by 5 bases, the J end by 5 bases, with 15 bases between. The CDR3 length is 14 residues. The germline V gene has CDR1 GTSNPN and CDR2 SVGIG (reference sequence). CDR3 bases read: TGTGCCTGGGATGCAGGCCGGGGGACCGGGGAG. Protein: CAWDAGRGTGE. The complete CDR3 protein is CAWDAGRGTGELFF.

This clone was counted ten times or more. The CDR3 end is not reached by the read, which stops 3 residues before it; the germline J gene fills it in. The chain carries TRBV5-1 and TRBJ2-3; the match to TRBD2 covers 14 bases. There are 16 residues in the CDR3. V was pared by 4 bases and J by 3 bases, with 4 bases of the junction left unmatched. Germline values: CDR1 SGHRS, CDR2 YFSETQ. Partial CDR3 DNA: TGCGCCAGCAGCAAGGGACTAGCGGGAGTTACAGATACG. It encodes CASSKGLAGVTDT. The whole CDR3 region reads CASSKGLAGVTDTQYF.

This clone showed up many times. The missing CDR3 end, 3 residues past where the read stops, is filled in from the germline J gene. The chain carries TRBV12-5 and TRBJ1-4; TRBD1 aligns across 7 bases. The CDR3 length is 17 residues. The V gene end was trimmed by 4 bases and the J gene end by 4 bases; junction bases not matched to a gene: 12. Germline-derived CDR1 and CDR2 are LGHNT and FRNRAP. The CDR3 is CASGSILTGSDNEKLFF. The CDR3 bases that were read are TGTGCTAGTGGTTCGATCTTGACAGGGAGCGATAATGAAAAA.